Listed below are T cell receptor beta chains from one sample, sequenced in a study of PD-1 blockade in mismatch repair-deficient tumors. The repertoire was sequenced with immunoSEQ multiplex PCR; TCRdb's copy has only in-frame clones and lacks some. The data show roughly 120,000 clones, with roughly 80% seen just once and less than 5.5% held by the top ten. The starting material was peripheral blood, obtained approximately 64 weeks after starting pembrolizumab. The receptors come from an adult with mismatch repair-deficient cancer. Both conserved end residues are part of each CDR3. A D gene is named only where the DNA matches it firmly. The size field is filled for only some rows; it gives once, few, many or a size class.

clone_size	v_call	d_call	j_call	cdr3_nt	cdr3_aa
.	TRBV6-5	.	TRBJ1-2	TGTGCCAGCAGAATATCCATGGAGGGCTATGGCTACACCTTC	CASRISMEGYGYTF
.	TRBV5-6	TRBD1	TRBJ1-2	TGTGCCAGCAGCTTTTTAGGACAGGAGACTACTGGCTACACCTTC	CASSFLGQETTGYTF
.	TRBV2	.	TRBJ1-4	TGTGCCAGCAGTGGATGGCGGAGTAATGAAAAACTGTTTTTT	CASSGWRSNEKLFF
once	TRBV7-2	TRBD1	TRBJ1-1	TGTGCCAGCAGCGAACCGGGACAGGCTCGTTATCGGGGCACTGAAGCTTTCTTT	CASSEPGQARYRGTEAFF
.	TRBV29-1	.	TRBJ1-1	TGCAGCGTTGAGATACGGTACTTGGGAGCTTTCTTT	CSVEIRYLGAFF
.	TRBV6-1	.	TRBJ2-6	TGTGCCAGCAGTCAAGGGGGGTCTGGGGCCAACGTCCTGACTTTC	CASSQGGSGANVLTF
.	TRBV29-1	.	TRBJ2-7	TGCAGCGTTAGACTAGTTCTCACCTACGAGCAGTACTTC	CSVRLVLTYEQYF
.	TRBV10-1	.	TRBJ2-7	TGCGCCAGCAGTGAGTCGGGGACCGTCAGCGAGCAGTACTTC	CASSESGTVSEQYF
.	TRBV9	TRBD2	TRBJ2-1	TGTGCCAGCAGCGTAACCTTGAGTGATAGCGGGGACAATGAGCAGTTCTTC	CASSVTLSDSGDNEQFF
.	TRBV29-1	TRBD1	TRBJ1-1	TGCAGCGCTCCTAGACAGGGAACTGAAGCTTTCTTT	CSAPRQGTEAFF
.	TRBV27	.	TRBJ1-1	TGTGCCAGCAGTTTATGGGCAGGGCGGCCTGAAGCTTTCTTT	CASSLWAGRPEAFF
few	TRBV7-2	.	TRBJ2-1	TGTGCCAGCAGCTTCGACTCGCTTTACAATGAGCAGTTCTTC	CASSFDSLYNEQFF
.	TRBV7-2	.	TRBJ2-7	TGTGCCAGCAGCTTAGTACGCCGATCCTTCCTCTACGAGCAGTACTTC	CASSLVRRSFLYEQYF
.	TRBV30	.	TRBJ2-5	TGTGCCTGGAGTGGAGGCCACCAAGAGACCCAGTACTTC	CAWSGGHQETQYF
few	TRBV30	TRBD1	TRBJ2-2	TGTGCCTGGAGCCCGGGGACAGGGGGCATAAACACCGGGGAGCTGTTTTTT	CAWSPGTGGINTGELFF
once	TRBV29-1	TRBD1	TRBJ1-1	TGCAGCGTTAGGACAGGGGTAACTGAAGCTTTCTTT	CSVRTGVTEAFF
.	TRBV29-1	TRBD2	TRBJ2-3	TGCAGCGCCCGCCAGGGCGGTGGGGGGGACCTATTTTTT	CSARQGGGGDLFF
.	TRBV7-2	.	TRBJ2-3	TGTGCCAGCAGCTTAGGTCGAGGCCCTGAGAGTACGCAGTATTTT	CASSLGRGPESTQYF